Shown below are 30 T cell receptor beta chains from a single sample sequenced in a study of long-term antiretroviral therapy in people with HIV. With survey level as its setting, the immunoSEQ assay was v3.0. Sequencing used immunoSEQ multiplex PCR; TCRdb keeps in-frame clones, though not all of them. The sample contains 20,000 to 25,000 clones, around 80% of which appear only once. Specimen: unsorted PBMCs, collected 4.1 years after starting antiretroviral therapy. The origin of the receptors is a woman in her thirties or forties with HIV.

In this sample, this clone is medium-sized. The rearrangement links TRBV18 to TRBJ1-4; no clear D. V was trimmed by 3 bases and J by 4 bases, leaving 6 bases between them. This CDR3 region has 13 residues. Germline-derived CDR1 and CDR2 are KGHSH and LQKENI. CDR3 nucleotide sequence: TGTGCCAGCTCACCGCAGGTTAATGAAAAACTGTTTTTT. Its translation: CASSPQVNEKLFF.

The chain carries TRBV11-2 and TRBJ1-2, with 7 bases aligning to TRBD1. Trimming took 1 base from V and 5 from J; bases not matched to a gene: 4. Germline V CDR1 and CDR2: SGHAT, FQNNGV. This CDR3 spans 14 amino acids. CDR3 sequence reads: CASSLGGTEYGYTF. The CDR3 nucleotides read TGTGCCAGCAGCTTAGGGGGGACAGAGTATGGCTACACCTTC.

V gene TRBV11-2 combines with J gene TRBJ2-1; D is undetermined. Germline values: CDR1 SGHAT, CDR2 FQNNGV. V was trimmed by 1 base and J by 4 bases, leaving 2 bases between them. This CDR3 region has 12 residues. CDR3 in DNA: TGTGCCAGCAGCTTAGTGTACAATGAGCAGTTCTTC. This translates into CASSLVYNEQFF.

The J gene is TRBJ1-3, the V gene TRBV5-8, with TRBD1 identical over 8 bases. CDR1 is SGHTS, CDR2 YDEGEE, per germline. This CDR3 is 15 amino acids long. J was trimmed by 5 bases and V by 5 bases; bases with no gene match: 9. CDR3 residues: CASRLAGQGRNTIYF. The CDR3 nucleotides read TGTGCCAGCAGACTCGCCGGACAGGGAAGAAACACCATATATTTT.

CDR3 bases: TGTGCCAGCTCATCGGGACAGCGTGGCTACACCTTC. Encoded protein: CASSSGQRGYTF. The chain couples TRBV18 to TRBJ1-2; TRBD1 matches at 7 bases. J was trimmed by 7 bases and V by 5 bases; bases with no gene match: 4. Germline lookup yields CDR1 KGHSH and CDR2 LQKENI. The CDR3 has 12 residues.

This chain uses TRBV2 with TRBJ2-7; D gene unclear. Germline V gene sequence: CDR1 SNHLY, CDR2 FYNNEI. With 7 bases removed from V and 2 bases from J, the gap between germline ends came to 12 bases. The CDR3 sequence is 13 residues long. As DNA, the CDR3 is TGTGCCAGCAACACAGCCGAGACCTACGAGCAGTACTTC. This codes for CASNTAETYEQYF.

The rearrangement links TRBV5-1 to TRBJ1-5; TRBD1 is a possible D gene (5 bases). This CDR3 has 15 amino acids. Germline V gene data show CDR1 as SGHRS and CDR2 as YFSETQ. Trimming cost V 1 base and J 5 bases, with 13 bases left between them. DNA for the CDR3: TGCGCCAGCAGCTTGATGGGGCCGGCGGATCAGCCCCAGCATTTT. Protein sequence: CASSLMGPADQPQHF.

The V and J genes are TRBV5-8 and TRBJ1-5; a possible D gene is TRBD1 (6 bases). The CDR3 consists of 15 residues. Germline values: CDR1 SGHTS, CDR2 YDEGEE. The V and J ends lost 0 bases and 4 bases respectively, with 11 bases between them. The DNA of the CDR3 is TGTGCCAGCAGCTTGGGCTACAGGGTAAATCAGCCCCAGCATTTT. Translated, it gives CASSLGYRVNQPQHF.

V usage is TRBV5-6 and J usage is TRBJ2-2, with no clear D. This CDR3 has 15 amino acids. Germline V gives CDR1 SGHDT, CDR2 YYEEEE. The V and J ends lost 6 bases and 3 bases respectively, with 15 bases between them. The CDR3 DNA follows: TGTGCCAGCATCGGTTGGCAGCGAGACACCGGGGAGCTGTTTTTT. It encodes CASIGWQRDTGELFF.

CDR3 DNA sequence: TGTGCCAGCAGCTTAGGTTACAATGAGCAGTTCTTC. Protein: CASSLGYNEQFF. The V call is TRBV11-2, the J call TRBJ2-1, with unresolved D. Trimming stripped 1 base from V and 4 bases from J, with 2 bases between. The germline V gene has CDR1 SGHAT and CDR2 FQNNGV. The CDR3 is 12 amino acids.

The chain is built from TRBV19 and TRBJ2-2, with 9 positions matching TRBD2. CDR1 is LNHDA and CDR2 is SQIVND in the germline V gene (reference sequence). The CDR3 sequence is 16 residues long. With 1 base clipped from V and 8 bases from J, the junction kept 8 bases outside the gene matches. This CDR3 is CASSIGLAGVAGELFF. In DNA, the CDR3 is TGTGCCAGTAGTATAGGGTTAGCGGGAGTGGCGGGGGAGCTGTTTTTT.

The rearrangement links TRBV9 to TRBJ2-7; 8 bases agree with TRBD2. CDR1 and CDR2 (germline): SGDLS, YYNGEE. The CDR3 runs to 15 residues. The ends lost 4 bases at V and 3 bases at J; junction bases unmatched: 9. The CDR3 DNA follows: TGTGCCAGCAGCCCCTCCGGGGGGGCGGTCTACGAGCAGTACTTC. This sequence encodes CASSPSGGAVYEQYF. The entire variable domain, with the rest obtained from reference TRBV9 and TRBJ2-7, is as follows: DSGVTQTPKHLITATGQRVTLRCSPRSGDLSVYWYQQSLDQGLQFLIQYYNGEERAKGNILERFSAQQFPDLHSELNLSSLELGDSALYFCASSPSGGAVYEQYFGPGTRLTVT.

The V and J genes are TRBV28 and TRBJ2-7; TRBD1 is a possible D gene (6 bases). The V and J ends lost 3 bases and 3 bases respectively, with 12 bases between them. Germline-derived CDR1 and CDR2 are MDHEN and SYDVKM. The CDR3 extends over 14 amino acids. DNA for the CDR3: TGTGCCAGCAGTTTTGGGCAGGGGCTCTACGAGCAGTACTTC. This gives the protein CASSFGQGLYEQYF.

This clone was found a few times. V gene TRBV5-5 combines with J gene TRBJ2-2; D uncertain. The germline V gene encodes CDR1 SGHKS and CDR2 YYEKEE (reference sequence). V was cut by 1 base and J by 3 bases, with 16 bases left in between. The CDR3 is 17 amino acids. The CDR3 DNA reads TGTGCCAGCAGCTTGCGAGCCTGGGGTACTGACACCGGGGAGCTGTTTTTT. Translation gives CASSLRAWGTDTGELFF.

V is TRBV19 and J is TRBJ2-4; no clear D gene. CDR1 is LNHDA, CDR2 SQIVND, per germline (reference sequence). The CDR3 loop spans 14 amino acids. Trimming removed 5 bases at V and 4 bases at J, with 12 bases between. DNA for the CDR3: TGTGCCAGTAGTCTTTTTGTGGGGAAAAACATTCAGTACTTC. Translated, it gives CASSLFVGKNIQYF.

This clone has more than one count but fewer than ten. The chain has TRBV29-1 and TRBJ1-2, with D hard to call. V lost 6 bases, J lost 7 bases, and 12 bases lay in between. This CDR3 is 11 amino acids long. Germline V gene lookup returns CDR1 SQVTM and CDR2 ANQGSEA. CDR3 residues: CSVELATGYTF. The CDR3 bases are TGCAGCGTGGAGCTGGCGACTGGCTACACCTTC.

The V gene is TRBV6-1, the J gene TRBJ2-7; TRBD2 matches at 9 bases. The junction had 8 bases not matched to a gene; V was cut back by 1 base and J by 1 base. CDR1 and CDR2 (germline): MNHNS, SASEGT. The CDR3 length is 17 residues. CDR3 protein: CASSEDGTSFRSYEQYF. The CDR3 DNA reads TGTGCCAGCAGTGAAGATGGGACTAGCTTTAGGTCCTACGAGCAGTACTTC.

The genes are TRBV9 and TRBJ2-6; perhaps TRBD1 as D (6 bases). V was trimmed by 0 bases and J by 1 base, leaving 14 bases between them. The CDR3 has 18 residues. Germline V gene lookup returns CDR1 SGDLS and CDR2 YYNGEE. CDR3: CASSVAAGAVSGANVLTF. The CDR3 DNA reads TGTGCCAGCAGCGTAGCGGCAGGGGCTGTTTCTGGGGCCAACGTCCTGACTTTC.

The chain carries TRBV5-1 and TRBJ2-3, with 7 bases that match TRBD2. V lost 3 bases and J lost 9; bases outside the gene matches: 13. CDR3 size: 15 residues. The germline gives CDR1 SGHRS, CDR2 YFSETQ. The chain's CDR3 is CASSSSGSVSGTQYF. DNA of the CDR3: TGCGCCAGCAGCTCTAGCGGATCGGTATCGGGGACGCAGTATTTT. Based on the CDR3 plus reference TRBV5-1 and TRBJ2-3, the full variable domain is KAGVTQTPRYLIKTRGQQVTLSCSPISGHRSVSWYQQTPGQGLQFLFEYFSETQRNKGNFPGRFSGRQFSNSRSEMNVSTLELGDSALYLCASSSSGSVSGTQYFGPGTRLTVL.

The chain recombines TRBV5-6 with TRBJ1-1; TRBD1 matches 7 bases. V shed 3 bases and J 3 bases; nucleotides not matched to a gene: 8. The CDR3 extends over 15 amino acids. Germline-derived CDR1 and CDR2 are SGHDT and YYEEEE. The CDR3 nucleotides read TGTGCCAGCAGCTCTGATACAGGGGATGACACTGAAGCTTTCTTT. Translated, it gives CASSSDTGDDTEAFF.

The J gene is TRBJ2-5, the V gene TRBV14, with 8 bases matching TRBD2. The trim removed 0 bases at V and 7 bases at J, leaving 13 bases unmatched. Per germline, CDR1 SGHDN and CDR2 FVKESK. The CDR3 runs to 17 residues. CDR3 coding DNA: TGTGCCAGCAGCCAAGATATACTAGCGGCGCGCGGGGGGACCCAGTACTTC. The encoded protein is CASSQDILAARGGTQYF.

CDR3 loop: CASSSRPQGVGTGELFF. Written as DNA, the CDR3 is TGTGCCAGCAGCTCGCGCCCACAGGGAGTGGGCACCGGGGAGCTGTTTTTT. The V call is TRBV7-6, the J call TRBJ2-2; possible D gene TRBD1, 6 bases. The germline V gene has CDR1 SGHVS and CDR2 FNYEAQ. Trimming removed 4 bases from V and 4 bases from J, with 19 bases in between. The CDR3 has 17 residues. Drawing the rest from reference TRBV7-6 and TRBJ2-2, the complete variable domain is GAGVSQSPRYKVTKRGQDVALRCDPISGHVSLYWYRQALGQGPEFLTYFNYEAQQDKSGLPNDRFSAERPEGSISTLTIQRTEQRDSAMYRCASSSRPQGVGTGELFFGEGSRLTVL.

V and J are TRBV25-1 and TRBJ2-7; 7 nucleotides match TRBD2. Germline CDR1 is MGHDK and CDR2 is SYGVNS. The V and J ends lost 1 base and 4 bases, in that order; junction bases with no gene match: 10. The CDR3 is 16 amino acids. The CDR3 is CASSEFRGVVRYEQYF. The CDR3 DNA follows: TGTGCCAGCAGTGAATTCCGGGGGGTAGTGAGATACGAGCAGTACTTC.

This clone was seen more than once but under ten times. The gene calls are TRBV6-6 and TRBJ1-2, with D maybe TRBD1 (5 bases). CDR1 and CDR2 (germline): MNHNY, SVGAGI (reference sequence). This CDR3 has 13 residues. V lost 6 bases and J lost 1, with 9 bases in between. In DNA form, the CDR3 reads TGTGCCAGCAGGGGCACAGGTAACTATGGCTACACCTTC. This sequence encodes CASRGTGNYGYTF.

The chain has TRBV6-5 and TRBJ2-7, with 8 bases aligning to TRBD1. Trimming cost V 6 bases and J 2 bases; bases outside gene matches: 0. CDR1 and CDR2 (germline): MNHEY, SVGAGI. There are 12 residues in the CDR3. As DNA, the CDR3 is TGTGCCAGCAGGACAGGGGCCTACGAGCAGTACTTC. Amino acid sequence: CASRTGAYEQYF.

This chain connects TRBV2 to TRBJ1-1, with D possibly being TRBD1 (6 bases). V lost 6 bases and J 7 bases, leaving 9 bases between the germline ends. The germline V gene has CDR1 SNHLY and CDR2 FYNNEI. This CDR3 contains 11 residues. The CDR3 DNA sequence: TGTGCCAGCAGAGGGGGGGTTGAAGCTTTCTTT. It encodes CASRGGVEAFF.

V and J are TRBV7-6 and TRBJ2-7; D remains ambiguous. Germline V gives CDR1 SGHVS, CDR2 FNYEAQ. This CDR3 comprises 15 residues. Trimming removed 3 bases from V and 1 base from J, with 13 bases in between. The CDR3 DNA follows: TGTGCCAGCAGCTTGGTGGGTAGGGATTCCTACGAGCAGTACTTC. It is translated as CASSLVGRDSYEQYF. Combining the CDR3 with reference TRBV7-6 and TRBJ2-7 gives the whole variable domain GAGVSQSPRYKVTKRGQDVALRCDPISGHVSLYWYRQALGQGPEFLTYFNYEAQQDKSGLPNDRFSAERPEGSISTLTIQRTEQRDSAMYRCASSLVGRDSYEQYFGPGTRLTVT.

This clone has just one count. The J gene is TRBJ2-6, the V gene TRBV4-2, with a possible D match to TRBD1 (5 bases). From germline, CDR1 is LGHNA and CDR2 YNFKEQ. V was clipped by 2 bases and J by 4 bases, with 24 bases between them. This CDR3 is 20 amino acids long. The CDR3 region is CASSQLFAGNIRPGANVLTF. The DNA of the CDR3 is TGTGCCAGCAGCCAACTTTTCGCAGGGAATATTCGTCCGGGGGCCAACGTCCTGACTTTC.

The CDR3 reads CASSLYGGSGNTIYF. In DNA form, the CDR3 reads TGTGCCAGCAGCTTATACGGGGGCTCTGGAAACACCATATATTTT. The chain carries TRBV7-8 and TRBJ1-3, with D tentatively TRBD1 (5 bases). V lost 2 bases to trimming and J lost 0 bases, with 8 bases between them. The CDR3 length is 15 residues. Germline-derived CDR1 and CDR2 are SGHVS and FQNEAQ.

The chain uses TRBV27 and TRBJ2-6; maybe TRBD1 (6 bases). Germline values: CDR1 MNHEY, CDR2 SMNVEV (reference sequence). The germline V and J ends were trimmed by 2 bases and 1 base, with 21 bases remaining between them. The CDR3 loop spans 20 amino acids. CDR3 sequence: CASSLNLRARGSSGANVLTF. The CDR3 DNA reads as TGTGCCAGCAGTTTAAACCTACGGGCCAGGGGTAGTTCTGGGGCCAACGTCCTGACTTTC.